The sample holds a few counts of the clone carrying this TCR beta chain. This entry comes from a study of tumor-infiltrating lymphocytes in primary liver carcinoma. Investigators took RNA and DNA out together from roughly 18-30 mg of unsorted bulk tissue. The researchers produced TCR beta cDNA from roughly 550 ng total RNA with a constant-region primer. Three nested multiplex PCR rounds, a slightly modified ARM-PCR, produced the libraries for TCR beta. Both of the initial two PCR rounds ran for around 9 cycles and employed TRBV1-TRBV30 forward primers alongside a C-beta reverse primer. From the multiplex PCR reads, TCRdb called clonotypes with MiXCR, one entry per CDR3 protein. Of roughly 70,000 distinct CDR3 sequences in the sample, roughly 70% were seen once. Germline assignment: CDR1 ENHRY and CDR2 SYGVKD. Germline trimming cut 6 bases from V and 6 bases from J; bases unmatched to any gene: 10. This CDR3 is 17 amino acids long.

Sequencing was performed on liver tumor tissue from sampling region 4. Sample subset: tumor region T4, right-lateral pole. This sequence joins TRBV10-3 and TRBJ2-2; 13 bases are shared with TRBD2. This TCR was recovered from a man aged 40-49 years with primary liver carcinoma and hepatitis B virus infection. The CDR3 spells CAIRMTSGRSLSGELFF. CDR3 nucleotide sequence: TGTGCCATCAGGATGACTAGCGGGAGGAGTCTGTCCGGGGAGCTGTTTTTT.